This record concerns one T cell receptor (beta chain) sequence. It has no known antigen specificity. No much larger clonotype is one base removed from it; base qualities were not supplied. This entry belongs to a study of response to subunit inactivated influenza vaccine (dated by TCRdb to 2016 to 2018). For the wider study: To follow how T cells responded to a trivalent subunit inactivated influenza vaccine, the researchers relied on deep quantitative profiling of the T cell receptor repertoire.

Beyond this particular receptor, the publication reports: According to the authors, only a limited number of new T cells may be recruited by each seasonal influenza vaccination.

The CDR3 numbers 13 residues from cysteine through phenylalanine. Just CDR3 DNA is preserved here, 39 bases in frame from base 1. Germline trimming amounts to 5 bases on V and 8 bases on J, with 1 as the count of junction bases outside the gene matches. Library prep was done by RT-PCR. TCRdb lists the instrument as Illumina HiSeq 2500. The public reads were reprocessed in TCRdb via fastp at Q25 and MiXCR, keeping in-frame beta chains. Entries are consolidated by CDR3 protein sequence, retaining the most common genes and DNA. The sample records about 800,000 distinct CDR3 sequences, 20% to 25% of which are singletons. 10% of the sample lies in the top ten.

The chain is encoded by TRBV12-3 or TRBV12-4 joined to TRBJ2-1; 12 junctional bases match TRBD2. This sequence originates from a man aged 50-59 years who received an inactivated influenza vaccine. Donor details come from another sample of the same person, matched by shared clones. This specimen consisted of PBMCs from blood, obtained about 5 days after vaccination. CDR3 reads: CASSRLAGDEQFF. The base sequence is TGTGCCAGCAGTCGACTAGCGGGAGATGAGCAGTTCTTC.